Listed below are T cell receptor beta chains from one sample, sequenced in a study of cytomegalovirus exposure and HLA in healthy donors. Libraries were prepared by immunoSEQ multiplex PCR; TCRdb keeps only in-frame clonotypes and omits some of them. The sample includes 200,000 to 250,000 clones, approximately 87% seen only once; the top ten take around 5.6%. The material sequenced was PBMCs. The source of these receptors is a woman between 18 and 30 years old in good health and CMV-seronegative. The CDR3 runs from the conserved cysteine through the conserved F or W. The D gene is left open where the match is weak. The listing skips clone size in some rows; elsewhere it reads once, few, many or a size class.

TRBV4-1	.	once	TRBJ2-7	TGCGCCAGCAGCCATGGGCCAGATAGCTACGAGCAGTACTTC	CASSHGPDSYEQYF
TRBV15	TRBD2	.	TRBJ2-1	TGTGCCACCAGCAGAGCTGCCGGGGGGAGAAATGAGCAGTTCTTC	CATSRAAGGRNEQFF
TRBV29-1	TRBD2	.	TRBJ2-1	TGCAGCGTGGGGGGGCTAGCGGGAGGTAGCTCCTACAATGAGCAGTTCTTC	CSVGGLAGGSSYNEQFF
TRBV5-1	.	.	TRBJ1-2	TGCGCCAGCAGCCCAAAAGGGATCCCCACGGGCTACACCTTC	CASSPKGIPTGYTF
TRBV11-2	.	.	TRBJ1-2	TGTGCCAGCAGCCCCTCGACAGATGGCTACACCTTC	CASSPSTDGYTF
TRBV6-5	TRBD1	.	TRBJ1-2	TGTGCCAGCAGTTACCCCGTGGGAGGGGGCACCTATGGCTACACCTTC	CASSYPVGGGTYGYTF
TRBV4-1	.	few	TRBJ1-6	TGCGCCAGCAGTAGGGACGGCTATAATTCACCCCTCCACTTT	CASSRDGYNSPLHF
TRBV28	.	once	TRBJ2-1	TGTGCCAGCAGTTTGGGAAGAGAGCAGTTCTTC	CASSLGREQFF
TRBV2	.	.	TRBJ2-3	TGTGCCAGCAGTGAAGCGCTTAAGTTCCTGGGGGGAGACGCGCAGTATTTT	CASSEALKFLGGDAQYF
TRBV4-1	.	.	TRBJ2-1	TGCGCCAGCAGCCAAGATCAGTCTTCGGATATATACAATGAGCAGTTCTTC	CASSQDQSSDIYNEQFF
TRBV18	.	.	TRBJ1-1	TGTGCCAGCTCACCGCGGGGAGGCGGCACTGAAGCTTTCTTT	CASSPRGGGTEAFF
TRBV18	.	once	TRBJ1-4	TGTGCCAGCTCCCCGGTGCGGAGGACTAATGAAAAACTGTTTTTT	CASSPVRRTNEKLFF
TRBV9	TRBD1	.	TRBJ2-1	TGTGCCAGCAGCGTATCCAAGGACAGGGCCTACAATGAGCAGTTCTTC	CASSVSKDRAYNEQFF
TRBV5-1	.	.	TRBJ2-7	TGCGCCAGCAGCTTGGCCGGGGGCGAGCAGTACTTC	CASSLAGGEQYF
TRBV9	TRBD1	.	TRBJ1-5	TGTGCCAGCAGCGTAGGGACAGGGAATCAGCCCCAGCATTTT	CASSVGTGNQPQHF
TRBV11-2	TRBD2	.	TRBJ2-1	TGTGCCAGCAGCTTGAGCGGGGGGGCCAGAGAGCAGTTCTTC	CASSLSGGAREQFF
TRBV29-1	.	.	TRBJ2-3	TGCAGCGTTGCGCCGGGGGTTAGCACAGATACGCAGTATTTT	CSVAPGVSTDTQYF
TRBV6-1	TRBD1	once	TRBJ1-4	TGTGCCAGCAGCTGGGACAGGGGGCAGGAAAAACTGTTTTTT	CASSWDRGQEKLFF
TRBV7-2	.	.	TRBJ2-1	TGTGCCAGCAGTCTAGGGGGGGGCTCCTACAATGAGCAGTTCTTC	CASSLGGGSYNEQFF
TRBV13	.	.	TRBJ2-1	TGTGCCAGCAGCTCCCCCAGAGAGCAGTTCTTC	CASSSPREQFF
TRBV7-3	TRBD1	few	TRBJ1-5	TGTGCCAGCAGCCCACAGGGGGGACAGCCCCAGCATTTT	CASSPQGGQPQHF
TRBV6-5	TRBD2	.	TRBJ2-7	TGTGCCAGCAGTTTCCACCGGACTAGCGGGAGGCACGAGCAGTACTTC	CASSFHRTSGRHEQYF
TRBV19	TRBD2	once	TRBJ2-1	TGTGCCAGTAGCCACGGGGGGGCCGATGAGCAGTTCTTC	CASSHGGADEQFF
TRBV9	.	once	TRBJ1-1	TGTGCCAGCAGCGTAGAACCGGGGAACACTGAAGCTTTCTTT	CASSVEPGNTEAFF
TRBV2	.	.	TRBJ2-7	TGTGCCAGCCTCCCGGGACTGCTCTCCTACGAGCAGTACTTC	CASLPGLLSYEQYF
TRBV13	.	.	TRBJ2-1	TGTGCCAGCAGCAGCGGAGCGCTCCCCTACAATGAGCAGTTCTTC	CASSSGALPYNEQFF
TRBV10-3	TRBD1	.	TRBJ2-6	TGTGCCATCAGTAGACAGGGTGAAGCCAACGTCCTGACTTTC	CAISRQGEANVLTF
TRBV27	.	.	TRBJ2-2	TGTGCCAGCAGTTTTTTTCTTTTGGGGGCCGGGGAGCTGTTTTTT	CASSFFLLGAGELFF
TRBV9	TRBD2	.	TRBJ2-1	TGTGCCAGCAGCGTAGACGGGGGGATTTACAATGAGCAGTTCTTC	CASSVDGGIYNEQFF
TRBV7-3	.	.	TRBJ2-1	TGTGCCAGCAGCTCCAGGACCGCCCAGGGCGAGCAGTTCTTC	CASSSRTAQGEQFF